One sample yielded the 8 T cell receptor beta chains listed below, sequenced in a study of shared clonotypes between healthy human individuals. Data came from immunoSEQ multiplex PCR; TCRdb stores just in-frame clones and leaves some out. The table has more than 2 million clones, approximately 96% seen once. The sample taken for sequencing was naive CD4+ T cells sorted from blood. The sample's subset: CD45RA+ positively selected. These TCRs come from a young man in good health.

The rearrangement joins TRBV10-2 to TRBJ1-5, with no clear D. Germline CDR1 reads WSHSY; CDR2 reads SAAADI. Between the trimmed V and J ends, which lost 2 bases and 6 bases, there was a span of 8 bases. This CDR3 is built from 13 residues. CDR3: CASSEALGQPQHF. In DNA, the CDR3 is TGCGCCAGCAGTGAGGCCCTCGGTCAGCCCCAGCATTTT.

The rearrangement uses TRBV19 and TRBJ1-2; tentatively, D is TRBD1 (6 bases). V was cut by 1 base and J by 7 bases, with 13 bases left in between. CDR3 length: 14 amino acids. CDR1 and CDR2 (germline): LNHDA, SQIVND (reference sequence). This chain's CDR3 is CASSIGDTVGGYTF. CDR3 nucleotides: TGTGCCAGTAGTATAGGGGACACGGTGGGTGGCTACACCTTC.

A remark on this clone: Other nucleotide sequences in the sample specify the same CDR3. The chain employs TRBV18 and TRBJ2-7; 9 bases are shared with TRBD1. V lost 6 bases to trimming and J lost 0 bases; unmatched junction nucleotides: 6. CDR3 length: 15 amino acids. Germline V gives CDR1 KGHSH, CDR2 LQKENI. The chain's CDR3 is CASSPGTGSSYEQYF. DNA for the CDR3: TGTGCCAGCTCGCCCGGGACAGGGAGCTCCTACGAGCAGTACTTC.

The gene calls are TRBV6-5 and TRBJ2-1; 7 nucleotides line up with TRBD1. CDR3 length: 13 amino acids. J was trimmed by 11 bases and V by 5 bases; bases with no gene match: 9. CDR1 and CDR2 from the germline V gene are MNHEY and SVGAGI. The CDR3: CASSQTGERKQFF. In nucleotides, the CDR3 is TGTGCCAGCAGTCAAACAGGGGAGCGAAAGCAGTTCTTC.

Comment on this clone: Other DNA sequences from this sample encode an identical CDR3 as well. The genes are TRBV25-1 and TRBJ1-1; D is ambiguous. V was clipped by 0 bases and J by 2 bases, with 4 bases between them. Germline V gene data show CDR1 as MGHDK and CDR2 as SYGVNS. CDR3 length: 13 residues. The CDR3 here is CASSEYRNTEAFF. The CDR3 DNA is TGTGCCAGCAGTGAATATCGTAACACTGAAGCTTTCTTT.

This chain joins TRBV25-1 and TRBJ1-5; D remains unclear. With 9 bases removed from V and 6 bases from J, the gap between germline ends came to 9 bases. This CDR3 is 11 amino acids long. The V gene's germline CDR1 is MGHDK and CDR2 SYGVNS. Here the CDR3 DNA reads TGTGCCAGGATTCGTTTTCAGCCCCAGCATTTT. The encoded protein is CARIRFQPQHF.

CDR3 in DNA: TGTGCCAGCAAGGTAGTGAGCGGGAGTTACAATGAGCAGTTCTTC. As protein: CASKVVSGSYNEQFF. The chain carries TRBV7-6 and TRBJ2-1; 8 positions match TRBD2. CDR1 is SGHVS, CDR2 FNYEAQ, per germline. V trimming: 7 bases; J trimming: 4 bases; junction bases outside the gene matches: 9. The CDR3 length is 15 residues.

The chain links TRBV6-6 to TRBJ1-1; 7 bases line up with TRBD1. The CDR3 is made up of 14 amino acids. J lost 7 bases, V lost 2 bases, and 7 bases had no gene match. The germline V gene encodes CDR1 MNHNY and CDR2 SVGAGI (reference sequence). The CDR3 spells CASSYRTGLYEAFF. CDR3 in DNA: TGTGCCAGCAGTTACAGGACAGGCCTGTATGAAGCTTTCTTT.